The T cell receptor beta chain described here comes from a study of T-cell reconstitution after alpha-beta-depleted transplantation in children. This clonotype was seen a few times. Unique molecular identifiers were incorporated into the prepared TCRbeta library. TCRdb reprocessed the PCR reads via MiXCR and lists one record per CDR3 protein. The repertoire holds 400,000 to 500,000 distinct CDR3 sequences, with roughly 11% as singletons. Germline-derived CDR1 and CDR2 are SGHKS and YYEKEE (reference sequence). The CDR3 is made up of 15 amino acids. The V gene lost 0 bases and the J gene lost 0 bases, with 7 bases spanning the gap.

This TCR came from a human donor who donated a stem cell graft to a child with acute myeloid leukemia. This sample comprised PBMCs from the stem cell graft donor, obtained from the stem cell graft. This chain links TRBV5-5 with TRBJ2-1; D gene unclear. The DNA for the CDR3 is TGTGCCAGCAGCTTGGAAAGTTCCTCCTACAATGAGCAGTTCTTC. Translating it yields CASSLESSSYNEQFF. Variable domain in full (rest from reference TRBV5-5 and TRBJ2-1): DAGVTQSPTHLIKTRGQQVTLRCSPISGHKSVSWYQQVLGQGPQFIFQYYEKEERGRGNFPDRFSARQFPNYSSELNVNALLLGDSALYLCASSLESSSYNEQFFGPGTRLTVL.